These 3 T cell receptor beta chains came from one sample sequenced in a study of T cells in localized non-small cell lung cancer. Clones were read by immunoSEQ multiplex PCR, and TCRdb kept only the in-frame ones, dropping some. The sample yields about 78,000 clones, approximately 84% seen once. The sequencing here drew on peripheral blood, taken before any cancer treatment. The receptors derive from a man aged 40 to 69 with stage I lung adenocarcinoma.

The chain couples TRBV2 to TRBJ2-3, with D unclear. The germline gives CDR1 SNHLY, CDR2 FYNNEI. The CDR3 is 16 residues long. The V end was cut by 3 bases, the J end by 0 bases, with 13 bases between. The CDR3 DNA reads TGTGCCAGCAGTGATAGAGTGGGGTATAGCACAGATACGCAGTATTTT. This encodes CASSDRVGYSTDTQYF.

This clone is a singleton in its sample. This sample includes further DNA sequences coding for the same CDR3. The chain employs TRBV5-1 and TRBJ2-5, with D tentatively TRBD1 or TRBD2 (6 bases each). The germline V gene has CDR1 SGHRS and CDR2 YFSETQ. Trimming shortened V by 1 base and J by 4 bases, and 8 bases separated the two germline ends. The CDR3 is 13 residues long. The CDR3 DNA reads TGCGCCAGCAGCTTGAAGGGGGGAGAGACCCAGTACTTC. Translation gives CASSLKGGETQYF. The variable domain in full, with the rest retrieved from reference TRBV5-1 and TRBJ2-5, is KAGVTQTPRYLIKTRGQQVTLSCSPISGHRSVSWYQQTPGQGLQFLFEYFSETQRNKGNFPGRFSGRQFSNSRSEMNVSTLELGDSALYLCASSLKGGETQYFGPGTRLLVL.

V is TRBV5-6 and J is TRBJ2-7, with 7 bases that match TRBD1. CDR1 SGHDT and CDR2 YYEEEE come from the germline V gene. The CDR3 has 13 amino acids. The CDR3 sequence is CALIRDSNYEQYF. CDR3 coding DNA: TGTGCACTCATCCGGGACAGTAACTACGAGCAGTACTTC.